These T cell receptor beta chains were read from a single sample in a study of spatial heterogeneity in lung cancer. TCRdb used MiXCR to reprocess the 5' RACE reads, holding one entry per CDR3 protein. The data hold roughly 16,000 distinct CDR3 sequences, with almost 7% observed a single time. Sequencing used lung tumor tissue, obtained at surgery. Source of these receptors: a female donor with early-stage non-small cell lung cancer. Each CDR3 is given with its conserved first and last residue. A D gene is named only where the DNA matches it firmly. Rows give clone size only sometimes, using once, few, many, or a class for an expanded clone.

clone_size | d_call | j_call | v_call | cdr3_nt | cdr3_aa
. | TRBD1 | TRBJ2-1 | TRBV5-1 | TGCGCCAGCAGCTCGGCAGGGGGCAATGAGCAGTTCTTC | CASSSAGGNEQFF
many | . | TRBJ2-3 | TRBV7-2 | TGTGCCAGCAGCCTCCTTGTTAGCCGCACAGATACGCAGTATTTT | CASSLLVSRTDTQYF
many | . | TRBJ1-2 | TRBV29-1 | TGCAGCGTTGGCGAAAACTATGGCTACACCTTC | CSVGENYGYTF
. | . | TRBJ2-7 | TRBV12-3/TRBV12-4 | TGTGCCAGCAGTTCCCAGACTAGCTCCTACGAGCAGTACTTC | CASSSQTSSYEQYF
medium-sized | . | TRBJ2-3 | TRBV3-1 | TGTGCCAGCAGCCGATACACAGATACGCAGTATTTT | CASSRYTDTQYF
. | . | TRBJ2-1 | TRBV3-1 | TGTGCCAGCAGCCAGGGGTCCGGTGAGCAGTTCTTC | CASSQGSGEQFF
many | . | TRBJ1-2 | TRBV2 | TGTGCCAGCAGTGAAGAAATAGGACAGAACTATGGCTACACCTTC | CASSEEIGQNYGYTF
many | TRBD2 | TRBJ2-1 | TRBV4-1 | TGCGCCAGCAGCCACCGACTAGCGGGGGGGGCTAGCTCCTACAATGAGCAGTTCTTC | CASSHRLAGGASSYNEQFF
many | TRBD1 | TRBJ2-1 | TRBV6-5 | TGTGCCAGCACCCCTCCCGACATAAGGGACAGGAATGAGCAGTTCTTC | CASTPPDIRDRNEQFF
many | . | TRBJ1-1 | TRBV7-3 | TGTGCCAGCGGAGACTCCCCAGATGAAGCTTTCTTT | CASGDSPDEAFF
many | . | TRBJ1-1 | TRBV30 | TGTGCCTGGAGGGGGGCCGGGGGCGGCACTGAAGCTTTCTTT | CAWRGAGGGTEAFF
medium-sized | . | TRBJ1-2 | TRBV6-6 | TGTGCCAGCACCTCACCCGGACAGTATGGCTACACCTTC | CASTSPGQYGYTF
many | TRBD2 | TRBJ2-1 | TRBV7-8 | TGTGCCAGCAGCTTAGTTGGCCTTCGACTAGCGGGACAGTACAATGAGCAGTTCTTC | CASSLVGLRLAGQYNEQFF
medium-sized | TRBD1 | TRBJ2-2 | TRBV30 | TGTGCCTGGAGTGTAAGAGGCAGGGGGCGAACCGGGGAGCTGTTTTTT | CAWSVRGRGRTGELFF
many | TRBD1 | TRBJ2-7 | TRBV9 | TGTGCCAGCAGCCCCCGGACAGGGGGCTCCTACGAGCAGTACTTC | CASSPRTGGSYEQYF
many | TRBD1 | TRBJ2-7 | TRBV5-6 | TGTGCCAGCAGCCGGACAGGAACCTACGAGCAGTACTTC | CASSRTGTYEQYF
many | . | TRBJ2-7 | TRBV6-5 | TGTGCCACCCGGGACACTACCTACGAGCAGTACTTC | CATRDTTYEQYF
many | . | TRBJ1-1 | TRBV28 | TGTGCCAGCAGTTTAATAGGGGTAAACACTGAAGCTTTCTTT | CASSLIGVNTEAFF
many | TRBD2 | TRBJ2-1 | TRBV18 | TGTGCCAGCCAAGTAGCGGCGGGGGGGCCGTACAATGAGCAGTTCTTC | CASQVAAGGPYNEQFF
. | . | TRBJ2-1 | TRBV5-1 | TGCGCCAGCAGCTTGGAGGTGGGACGGACAAAGCAGTTCTTC | CASSLEVGRTKQFF
. | TRBD2 | TRBJ2-5 | TRBV5-1 | TGCGCCAGCAGCTCTACACTAGCGGGGGGGCAGGAGACCCAGTACTTC | CASSSTLAGGQETQYF
. | . | TRBJ1-6 | TRBV30 | TGTGCCTGGAGTGCCGCCGGGCCCCAAGCCCTCCACTTT | CAWSAAGPQALHF
many | TRBD2 | TRBJ2-1 | TRBV5-5 | TGTGCCAGCAGCCTTCGACTAGCGGGGGCCTACAATGAGCAGTTCTTC | CASSLRLAGAYNEQFF
many | . | TRBJ2-5 | TRBV15 | TGTGCCACCAGCTATCTAGGATGGGAGACCCAGTACTTC | CATSYLGWETQYF
few | . | TRBJ1-5 | TRBV7-2 | TGTGCCAGCAGCCCAACCAGGGTCGGAAAAGGAGGTCAGCCCCAGCATTTT | CASSPTRVGKGGQPQHF
many | . | TRBJ1-4 | TRBV5-8 | TGTGCCAGCAGCTTGGTGCGGGCAACTAATGAAAAACTGTTTTTT | CASSLVRATNEKLFF
few | . | TRBJ1-1 | TRBV28 | TGTGCCAGCAGTTCATCAATGAACACTGAAGCTTTCTTT | CASSSSMNTEAFF
many | TRBD1 | TRBJ1-2 | TRBV27 | TGTGCCAGCGGAAGGACAGGGGGGAATGGCTACACCTTC | CASGRTGGNGYTF
. | . | TRBJ1-1 | TRBV28 | TGTGCCAGCACCCCCTTTGGGGGGTCGGGGAACACTGAAGCTTTCTTT | CASTPFGGSGNTEAFF
many | . | TRBJ2-7 | TRBV28 | TGTGCCACCCGGGGAAGGCCCGAGCAGTACTTC | CATRGRPEQYF
many | . | TRBJ1-6 | TRBV9 | TGTGCCAGCAGCGTAGGGACTCCCAATTCACCCCTCCACTTT | CASSVGTPNSPLHF
many | TRBD2 | TRBJ2-1 | TRBV20-1 | TGCAGTGCTCCTAGCGGGGGGGCCGCGGGGAATGAGCAGTTCTTC | CSAPSGGAAGNEQFF
many | . | TRBJ1-1 | TRBV5-5 | TGTGCCAGCAGGATGTGGGAGTCCAACTTGAACACTGAAGCTTTCTTT | CASRMWESNLNTEAFF
many | TRBD1 | TRBJ1-5 | TRBV16 | TGTGCCAGCAGCCCAACAGGGGCCAATCAGCCCCAGCATTTT | CASSPTGANQPQHF
many | TRBD1 | TRBJ1-6 | TRBV6-5 | TGTGCCACCCTTCAGGGGGAAGTCTATAATTCACCCCTCCACTTT | CATLQGEVYNSPLHF
many | . | TRBJ1-6 | TRBV7-2 | TGTGCCAGCACCCTCCCGGGGCAGGGTCATTCACCCCTCCACTTT | CASTLPGQGHSPLHF
many | TRBD2 | TRBJ2-1 | TRBV10-1 | TGCGCCAGCAGTGATATGCGGGGGGGCCGGGCTGAGCAGTTCTTC | CASSDMRGGRAEQFF
many | . | TRBJ1-5 | TRBV4-1 | TGCGCCAGCAGCCAAGACCCAGGGAATGGCAATCAGCCCCAGCATTTT | CASSQDPGNGNQPQHF
many | TRBD2 | TRBJ2-5 | TRBV28 | TGTGCCAGCAGTTCCCCGAAGCGGGGGCAAGAGACCCAGTACTTC | CASSSPKRGQETQYF
many | TRBD1 | TRBJ1-4 | TRBV20-1 | TGCAGTGCTAGAGACAGGACAGGGTCCGAAAAACTGTTTTTT | CSARDRTGSEKLFF
. | TRBD1 | TRBJ2-5 | TRBV6-2/TRBV6-3 | TGTGCCAGCAGTTATGTGGACAGGGGAGAGACCCAGTACTTC | CASSYVDRGETQYF
. | TRBD1 | TRBJ2-5 | TRBV7-9 | TGTGCCAGCAGCTTAGGGGCAGGGGGCGGAGAGACCCAGTACTTC | CASSLGAGGGETQYF
medium-sized | . | TRBJ2-3 | TRBV12-3/TRBV12-4 | TGTGCCAGCAGTTCGGGACACCCAGATACGCAGTATTTT | CASSSGHPDTQYF
many | . | TRBJ2-5 | TRBV20-1 | TGCAGTGCTCAGGCGCAAGAGACCCAGTACTTC | CSAQAQETQYF
many | . | TRBJ2-7 | TRBV20-1 | TGCAGTGCTAGGTCGATTGAGGGGATGGGGTACGAGCAGTACTTC | CSARSIEGMGYEQYF
many | TRBD1 | TRBJ2-6 | TRBV5-1 | TGCGCCAGCAGCCATCGGACAGGGACAATCTCCTCTGGGGCCAACGTCCTGACTTTC | CASSHRTGTISSGANVLTF
many | . | TRBJ1-5 | TRBV7-2 | TGTGCCAGCAGCTTACAGGGTACGGGCAATCAGCCCCAGCATTTT | CASSLQGTGNQPQHF
many | TRBD2 | TRBJ2-3 | TRBV4-3 | TGCGCCAGCAGCCAAGACGAGCGGGGGGGCACAGATACGCAGTATTTT | CASSQDERGGTDTQYF
many | . | TRBJ2-7 | TRBV6-2/TRBV6-3 | TGTGCCAGCACCAACTACCTCGGGACCCAACCCTACGAGCAGTACTTC | CASTNYLGTQPYEQYF
many | . | TRBJ2-4 | TRBV4-2 | TGTGCCAGCAGCCACCTCGCGAACGCGCCGGACAAAAACATTCAGTACTTC | CASSHLANAPDKNIQYF